These 21 T cell receptor beta chains share one sample of origin, sequenced in a study of blood T cell repertoires in COVID-19 (TCRdb year 2020). Receptors were amplified or captured by the immunoSEQ multiplex PCR assay. TCRdb carries this immuneACCESS record with in-frame sequences only. Its versions omit some clonotypes, under half of them owing to an unresolved V gene in the studies checked, with the rest unexplained. Here the sample has more than 250,000 clones; roughly 80% occur a single time. The ten largest clones capture about 5% of the sample. Sequenced input: PBMCs or T cells enriched from blood (not recorded which). The receptors here all came from a man aged 35 to 55 who had been exposed to COVID-19.

The chain joins TRBV5-1 to TRBJ1-5; no firm D call. The germline V gene encodes CDR1 SGHRS and CDR2 YFSETQ. The CDR3 is made up of 14 amino acids. Trimming removed 0 bases at V and 3 bases at J, with 7 bases between. CDR3 sequence (DNA): TGCGCCAGCAGCTTGGACGGTTACAATCAGCCCCAGCATTTT. Translated, it gives CASSLDGYNQPQHF.

The genes are TRBV4-2 and TRBJ2-2, with a tentative D call TRBD2 (6 bases). Trimming removed 0 bases from V and 5 bases from J, with 16 bases in between. Per germline, CDR1 LGHNA and CDR2 YNFKEQ. The length of the CDR3 is 17 residues. CDR3 nucleotide sequence: TGTGCCAGCAGCCAAGAAGTGGCGGGGCGACCTACCGGGGAGCTGTTTTTT. Protein product: CASSQEVAGRPTGELFF.

The V gene is TRBV19, the J gene TRBJ2-3, with TRBD2 matching over 9 bases. The CDR3 consists of 17 residues. V lost 5 bases to trimming and J lost 0 bases; unmatched junction nucleotides: 9. Germline CDR1 LNHDA, CDR2 SQIVND (reference sequence). CDR3 protein: CASSPEAGGVSTDTQYF. CDR3 in DNA: TGTGCCAGTAGTCCGGAGGCGGGAGGGGTTAGCACAGATACGCAGTATTTT.

This clone was seen a handful of times. The chain recombines TRBV27 with TRBJ2-1, with a possible D match to TRBD2 (6 bases). Germline V lookup: CDR1 MNHEY, CDR2 SMNVEV (reference sequence). V shed 4 bases and J shed 7 bases, with 17 bases lying between them. This CDR3 comprises 15 residues. The CDR3 spells CASSSSEGRRNEQFF. The CDR3 coding sequence is TGTGCCAGCAGTTCCTCGGAGGGCAGGAGAAATGAGCAGTTCTTC.

The gene calls are TRBV30 and TRBJ1-5; 7 bases fit TRBD1. Germline trimming cut 4 bases from V and 4 bases from J; bases unmatched to any gene: 4. The CDR3 has 13 amino acids. The germline gives CDR1 GTSNPN, CDR2 SVGIG (reference sequence). CDR3 DNA sequence: TGTGCCTGGAAAGGGGGCATAAATCAGCCCCAGCATTTT. Translated, it gives CAWKGGINQPQHF.

The chain has TRBV6-2 or TRBV6-3 and TRBJ2-7; TRBD2 might be the D (6 bases). The CDR3 spans 16 residues. With 6 bases removed from V and 6 bases from J, the gap between germline ends came to 24 bases. Germline V lookup: CDR1 MNHEY, CDR2 SVGEGT. The CDR3 DNA reads as TGTGCCAGCAGCCCTCCGAGTTCGGAGGGCGGGTTCGAGCAGTACTTC. This translates into CASSPPSSEGGFEQYF.

V is TRBV5-8 and J is TRBJ1-5, with D possibly being TRBD1 (6 bases). Trimming took 2 bases from V and 3 from J, leaving 12 bases between them. Germline V lookup: CDR1 SGHTS, CDR2 YDEGEE. CDR3 size: 15 residues. The CDR3 sequence: CASSFTRGDNQPQHF. The CDR3, as DNA: TGTGCCAGCAGCTTTACCAGGGGTGACAATCAGCCCCAGCATTTT.

The chain joins TRBV12-3 or TRBV12-4 to TRBJ2-1; D is unclear. Trimming pared 5 bases from V and 6 bases from J, leaving 8 bases between. This CDR3 has 12 residues. CDR3 protein: CASSPEVNEQFF. The CDR3 DNA follows: TGTGCCAGCAGTCCCGAGGTCAATGAGCAGTTCTTC.

The CDR3 reads CASSLGTSGRFYEQYF. In DNA, the CDR3 is TGTGCCAGCAGCTTGGGGACTAGCGGGAGGTTCTACGAGCAGTACTTC. The rearrangement links TRBV7-6 to TRBJ2-7, with 15 bases matching TRBD2. Trimming cost V 3 bases and J 3 bases; bases outside gene matches: 3. The CDR3 has 16 residues. Per the germline V gene, CDR1 is SGHVS and CDR2 is FNYEAQ.

This clone came up once. This sequence joins TRBV27 and TRBJ2-7, with 10 bases identical to TRBD1. This CDR3 comprises 17 residues. Germline assignment: CDR1 MNHEY and CDR2 SMNVEV (reference sequence). V shed 0 bases and J 2 bases; nucleotides not matched to a gene: 7. The CDR3 DNA reads TGTGCCAGCAGTTTATCCGCCTCCGGGACAGGGGCCTACGAGCAGTACTTC. This encodes CASSLSASGTGAYEQYF.

This clone was observed once. The chain joins TRBV3-1 (or the pseudogene TRBV3-2) to TRBJ2-7; D is unresolved. This CDR3 contains 13 residues. Germline-derived CDR1 and CDR2 are LGHDT and YNNKEL (reference sequence). V shed 1 base and J shed 9 bases, with 13 bases lying between them. The CDR3 region has the DNA TGTGCCAGCAGCCAAGGTCCCGGATCAGGGCAGTACTTC. Protein product: CASSQGPGSGQYF.

The rearrangement joins TRBV5-6 to TRBJ1-2; 9 nucleotides align to TRBD1. The germline V gene encodes CDR1 SGHDT and CDR2 YYEEEE. The CDR3 is 11 amino acids. J lost 13 bases, V lost 4 bases, and 5 bases had no gene match. The DNA for the CDR3 is TGTGCCAGCAGCAGGGACAGGGCGAGCACCTTC. Residues: CASSRDRASTF.

The count of this clone is one. The V and J genes are TRBV12-3 or TRBV12-4 and TRBJ2-1; 9 bases map to TRBD1. After removal of 7 bases from V and 9 bases from J, the junction contained 7 bases not matched to a gene. The CDR3 runs to 13 residues. The CDR3 spells CASNDRGVGEQFF. The CDR3 DNA is TGTGCCAGCAACGACAGGGGGGTAGGTGAGCAGTTCTTC.

The rearrangement links TRBV4-1 to TRBJ2-1, with D possibly being TRBD1 (7 bases). Trimming cost V 4 bases and J 0 bases, with 13 bases left between them. Germline CDR1 is MGHRA and CDR2 is YSYEKL. The CDR3 extends over 16 amino acids. CDR3 in amino acids: CASSPGGLSSYNEQFF. The DNA for the CDR3 is TGCGCCAGCAGCCCAGGGGGACTGAGCTCCTACAATGAGCAGTTCTTC.

This chain connects TRBV6-5 to TRBJ2-3, with TRBD2 as a possible D gene (5 bases). Germline assignment: CDR1 MNHEY and CDR2 SVGAGI. The CDR3 length is 15 residues. The V end was cut by 8 bases, the J end by 6 bases, with 21 bases between. The CDR3 sequence is CASGSTSVSLDTQYF. The CDR3 DNA sequence: TGTGCCAGCGGATCCACTAGTGTGTCGTTGGATACGCAGTATTTT.

The chain combines TRBV19 with TRBJ1-6; TRBD1 is a possible D gene (5 bases). Trimming left V 1 base short and J 10 bases short, with 14 bases between. This CDR3 is built from 15 residues. Per germline, CDR1 LNHDA and CDR2 SQIVND (reference sequence). The DNA of the CDR3 is TGTGCCAGTAGTATAGGAGGCAGGGAGGTCTCACCCCTCCACTTT. This encodes CASSIGGREVSPLHF.

This clone is a singleton in its sample. The chain is built from TRBV6-2 or TRBV6-3 and TRBJ2-5; 11 bases agree with TRBD2. Germline CDR1 and CDR2: MNHEY and SVGEGT. Trimming removed 4 bases from V and 3 bases from J; junction bases left unmatched: 4. This CDR3 is 15 amino acids long. CDR3 sequence: CASSSPGLAEETQYF. In DNA, the CDR3 is TGTGCCAGCAGTTCCCCGGGACTAGCGGAAGAGACCCAGTACTTC.

The CDR3 loop reads CATSGADTQYF. The DNA for the CDR3 is TGTGCCACCTCTGGAGCAGATACGCAGTATTTT. This chain connects TRBV25-1 to TRBJ2-3; D is uncertain. V was pared by 10 bases and J by 4 bases, with 9 bases between. CDR3 length equals 11 residues. Germline CDR1 is MGHDK and CDR2 is SYGVNS.

This chain uses TRBV4-2 with TRBJ2-3, with 7 bases aligning to TRBD2. With 1 base clipped from V and 4 bases from J, the junction kept 5 bases outside the gene matches. The CDR3 extends over 15 amino acids. In germline, CDR1 is LGHNA, CDR2 YNFKEQ. Here the CDR3 reads CASSQAGAGADTQYF. The CDR3 nucleotides are TGTGCCAGCAGCCAAGCCGGGGCGGGAGCAGATACGCAGTATTTT.

V is TRBV9 and J is TRBJ1-2, with a possible D match to TRBD1 (5 bases). Germline CDR1 is SGDLS and CDR2 is YYNGEE. The V and J ends lost 0 bases and 8 bases respectively, with 11 bases between them. CDR3 length: 13 amino acids. This CDR3 is CASSVVQGIGYTF. CDR3 in DNA: TGTGCCAGCAGCGTAGTTCAGGGAATCGGCTACACCTTC.

A remark on this clone: No conserved phenylalanine or tryptophan ends this CDR3, so it is likely a read error. The DNA is omitted, as the CDR3 cannot be located on it reliably, and the CDR3 follows TCRdb's listing. The rearrangement links TRBV6-5 to TRBJ1-4. The CDR3 length equals 14 residues, ends included. Germline V gene data show CDR1 as MNHEY and CDR2 as SVGAGI. The CDR3 sequence is CASSLRILPPLSLL.